This entry features one T cell receptor (beta chain) sequence. CDR1 is SEHNR, CDR2 FQNEAQ, per germline (reference sequence). The CDR3 contains 16 residues. V lost 0 bases and J lost 1; bases outside the gene matches: 5. The protocol was immunoSEQ multiplex PCR, while the TCRdb copy is restricted to in-frame clones and leaves out a portion. The repertoire holds roughly 20,000 clones, with approximately 80% as singletons. The data belong to a study of control samples from healthy donors and cancer patients. The receptor comes from a man aged 55-75 years with head and neck cancer. The sample was PBMCs. V usage is TRBV7-9 and J usage is TRBJ1-1; 7 positions match TRBD1. CDR3 amino acids: CASSLARPGGNTEAFF. The CDR3 DNA sequence: TGTGCCAGCAGCTTAGCGAGGCCAGGGGGGAACACTGAAGCTTTCTTT.